Listed below are T cell receptor beta chains from one sample, sequenced in a study of memory CD4+ T cells and cytomegalovirus serostatus. Here immunoSEQ multiplex PCR was the method, and the copy in TCRdb shows in-frame clones only, minus some. There are tens of thousands of clones in the sample; about 78% occur only once, and 4% to 5.5% lies in the top ten. Sequenced: memory CD4+ T cells from blood. The source is an adult in good health and CMV-seropositive. Both conserved end residues are part of each CDR3. D genes are given only for firm matches. The size of a clone is reported for some rows only, either as once, few or many, or as a class for expanded clones.

J gene	clone size	V gene	D gene	CDR3 protein	CDR3 DNA
TRBJ1-4	few	TRBV2	.	CASSDSRDNEKLFF	TGTGCCAGCAGTGATTCCAGGGATAATGAAAAACTGTTTTTT
TRBJ1-5	few	TRBV5-6	TRBD1	CASSSGQGTAQHF	TGTGCCAGCAGCTCGGGACAGGGGACAGCCCAGCATTTT
TRBJ1-1	.	TRBV10-2	.	CASSEPTRWVTEAFF	TGCGCCAGCAGTGAACCTACCAGGTGGGTCACTGAAGCTTTCTTT
TRBJ2-7	.	TRBV11-2	TRBD1	CARSGTAEILYEQYF	TGTGCCAGATCCGGGACAGCTGAAATCCTCTACGAGCAGTACTTC
TRBJ1-1	.	TRBV5-1	.	CASSLGGGGMNTEAFF	TGCGCCAGCAGCTTGGGAGGTGGGGGTATGAACACTGAAGCTTTCTTT
TRBJ2-7	.	TRBV20-1	.	CSARVPYEQYF	TGCAGTGCTAGAGTACCCTACGAGCAGTACTTC
TRBJ2-1	.	TRBV6-5	.	CASSYSSLANEQFF	TGTGCCAGCAGTTACTCGTCACTAGCTAATGAGCAGTTCTTC
TRBJ1-1	few	TRBV5-1	.	CASSYGGNTEAFF	TGCGCCAGCAGCTATGGCGGGAACACTGAAGCTTTCTTT
TRBJ1-2	.	TRBV13	.	CASRIRAGFFGYTF	TGTGCCAGCAGAATTCGAGCAGGTTTCTTTGGCTACACCTTC
TRBJ2-1	.	TRBV5-1	TRBD2	CASRYGGDNEQFF	TGCGCCAGCAGATACGGGGGGGACAATGAGCAGTTCTTC
TRBJ1-2	few	TRBV18	.	CASSPRAEANYGYTF	TGTGCCAGCTCACCAAGGGCAGAAGCTAACTATGGCTACACCTTC
TRBJ2-5	few	TRBV28	TRBD2	CASSLIAGGGETQYF	TGTGCCAGCAGTTTAATCGCGGGGGGCGGGGAGACCCAGTACTTC
TRBJ2-7	.	TRBV7-6	.	CASSRRRGAEEQYF	TGTGCCAGCAGCCGCAGGAGGGGGGCGGAGGAGCAGTACTTC
TRBJ2-3	few	TRBV5-6	.	CASMGLDTQYF	TGTGCCAGCATGGGGCTGGATACGCAGTATTTT
TRBJ1-5	once	TRBV4-3	.	CASSQERDQPQHF	TGCGCCAGCAGCCAAGAAAGGGATCAGCCCCAGCATTTT
TRBJ1-4	.	TRBV6-5	.	CASRFGGGSEKLFF	TGTGCCAGCAGATTCGGCGGGGGGAGTGAAAAACTGTTTTTT
TRBJ2-7	.	TRBV5-1	.	CASTERGAAYEQYF	TGCGCCAGCACTGAAAGGGGGGCAGCGTACGAGCAGTACTTC